Sequencing of this TCR beta chain was carried out in a study of T cell repertoires in cytomegalovirus infection. For the study at large: Epitope selection comprised recently identified HLA-C-restricted CMV epitopes and well-studied HLA-B-restricted CMV epitopes. Both CMV infection and a matching HLA type were indicated by public TCR beta signatures. Overall study results and limits: The cumulative frequency of public TCR beta families distinguished individuals who carried CMV together with the relevant HLA. Clonotype analysis showed dominance of the ex vivo response by HLA-C-restricted CMV-specific TCR beta clonotypes.

About this clonotype itself: What it recognizes is unknown.

The CDR3 has 16 amino acids. Looked up from germline, CDR1 is DFQATT and CDR2 is SNEGSKA (reference sequence). Trimming removed 3 bases at V and 8 bases at J, with 25 bases between. In TCRdb, the reads were re-called with MiXCR into one record per CDR3 protein. The sample carries a few hundred thousand distinct CDR3 sequences, just under 30% recorded once. This TCR came from a human donor in good health (CMV status not recorded). Some clones in this sample may be carry-over from other donors' samples. The source was cultured PBMCs, collected from culture after CMV antigen stimulation. The rearrangement links TRBV20-1 to TRBJ1-2; no reliable D call. The CDR3 here is CSASGVGWQVAGGYTF. The CDR3 nucleotides read TGCAGTGCTAGTGGGGTCGGGTGGCAGGTTGCGGGGGGCTACACCTTC.